A selection of T cell receptor beta chains follows, all from one sample in a study of beta chain features in type 1 diabetes. Assay: immunoSEQ multiplex PCR; the TCRdb copy retains only in-frame clones and omits some. The sample includes 310,000 or so clones, 8% to 13% of them seen just once. The sequencing input was naive CD4+ T cells from blood. Source of these receptors: a woman aged 25 to 39 in good health. The CDR3 runs from the conserved cysteine through the conserved F or W. The D gene is left open where the match is weak. Only some rows state a clone size, as once, few, many or a class for expanded clones.

d_call j_call v_call clone_size cdr3_aa cdr3_nt
TRBD1 TRBJ2-1 TRBV19 NA CASSISTGARNEQFF TGTGCCAGTAGTATAAGCACAGGGGCCAGGAATGAGCAGTTCTTC
NA TRBJ1-4 TRBV11-2 NA CASSLEAGRAEKLFF TGTGCCAGCAGCTTAGAAGCCGGGAGAGCTGAAAAACTGTTTTTT
NA TRBJ2-7 TRBV5-4 few CASSVSGGASYEQYF TGTGCCAGCAGCGTATCTGGGGGCGCCTCCTACGAGCAGTACTTC
NA TRBJ2-3 TRBV7-3 NA CASSLKGRGEETDTQYF TGTGCCAGCAGCTTAAAGGGGAGGGGGGAGGAGACAGATACGCAGTATTTT
NA TRBJ2-3 TRBV11-2 few CASSFRGGDTQYF TGTGCCAGCAGCTTTAGGGGAGGAGATACGCAGTATTTT
TRBD1 TRBJ2-1 TRBV14 NA CASSQAYRGYYNEQFF TGTGCCAGCAGCCAAGCCTACAGGGGTTATTACAATGAGCAGTTCTTC
TRBD1 TRBJ1-2 TRBV7-9 NA CASTSPGQGRYGYTF TGTGCCAGCACCTCACCGGGACAGGGGCGATATGGCTACACCTTC
NA TRBJ2-7 TRBV18 once CASSRGDSYEQYF TGTGCCAGCTCACGCGGGGACTCCTACGAGCAGTACTTC
TRBD1 TRBJ2-7 TRBV4-1 NA CASSSGQGPYEQYF TGCGCCAGCAGCTCCGGACAGGGCCCCTACGAGCAGTACTTC
TRBD2 TRBJ2-2 TRBV29-1 NA CSVRLAGASGELFF TGCAGCGTACGACTAGCGGGAGCCAGCGGGGAGCTGTTTTTT
NA TRBJ2-3 TRBV2 NA CASSGRGLGTDTQYF TGTGCCAGTTCAGGAAGGGGATTGGGCACAGATACGCAGTATTTT
NA TRBJ2-4 TRBV6-6 few CASSYSGGTAKNIQYF TGTGCCAGCAGTTACTCAGGCGGAACGGCAAAAAACATTCAGTACTTC
NA TRBJ2-5 TRBV18 few CASSPTIGEETQYF TGTGCCAGCTCACCCACAATAGGGGAAGAGACCCAGTACTTC
NA TRBJ2-1 TRBV7-2 NA CASSPGSVYNEQFF TGTGCCAGCAGCCCGGGGAGCGTTTACAATGAGCAGTTCTTC
NA TRBJ2-5 TRBV28 few CASSSGIPETQYF TGTGCCAGCAGTTCCGGGATCCCGGAGACCCAGTACTTC
NA TRBJ2-1 TRBV5-6 NA CASSSSPRGDEQFF TGTGCCAGCAGCAGCTCGCCCAGGGGCGATGAGCAGTTCTTC
NA TRBJ2-7 TRBV29-1 NA CSVRPTVLTYEQYF TGCAGCGTCCGACCGACAGTATTGACTTACGAGCAGTACTTC
TRBD2 TRBJ2-1 TRBV9 few CASSVTGLAGDEQFF TGTGCCAGCAGCGTAACGGGACTAGCGGGCGATGAGCAGTTCTTC
NA TRBJ1-1 TRBV30 NA CAWSSRRRNTEAFF TGTGCCTGGAGTAGCCGGCGGAGGAACACTGAAGCTTTCTTT
TRBD1 TRBJ1-5 TRBV29-1 few CSVATGSNQPQHF TGCAGCGTTGCGACAGGGAGCAATCAGCCCCAGCATTTT
NA TRBJ2-2 TRBV21-1 NA CASSNQQGTKGRELFF TGTGCCAGCAGCAACCAACAGGGGACGAAAGGGAGGGAGCTGTTTTTT
TRBD2 TRBJ2-7 TRBV9 NA CASSRGTSGVREQYF TGTGCCAGCAGCAGGGGGACTAGCGGCGTAAGGGAGCAGTACTTC
TRBD2 TRBJ2-1 TRBV7-2 NA CASSKGGPGLAGRGEFF TGTGCCAGCAGCAAAGGAGGACCGGGACTAGCGGGAAGGGGGGAGTTCTTC
TRBD2 TRBJ2-7 TRBV7-2 NA CASSLGGSTYEQYF TGTGCCAGCAGCTTAGGCGGGAGCACCTACGAGCAGTACTTC
NA TRBJ1-5 TRBV19 few CASSGTLNQPQHF TGTGCCAGTAGCGGGACACTGAATCAGCCCCAGCATTTT
NA TRBJ2-1 TRBV5-4 few CASSLWVANSYNEQFF TGTGCCAGCAGCTTGTGGGTAGCGAACTCCTACAATGAGCAGTTCTTC
TRBD2 TRBJ2-1 TRBV5-1 NA CASSLAPGTSGSNEQFF TGCGCCAGCAGCTTGGCACCCGGGACTAGCGGGAGTAATGAGCAGTTCTTC
NA TRBJ2-1 TRBV6-5 NA CASSYSRYNEQFF TGTGCCAGCAGTTACAGCCGCTACAATGAGCAGTTCTTC
TRBD2 TRBJ2-7 TRBV28 NA CASSSAGGWYEQYF TGTGCCAGCAGTTCCGCGGGAGGGTGGTACGAGCAGTACTTC
NA TRBJ1-2 TRBV29-1 NA CSVGGTDPNYGYTF TGCAGCGTTGGCGGGACGGACCCTAACTATGGCTACACCTTC
NA TRBJ2-7 TRBV28 NA CASSFTGSGGKSYEQYF TGTGCCAGCAGTTTTACTGGTAGCGGCGGAAAGTCCTACGAGCAGTACTTC
NA TRBJ2-7 TRBV4-1 NA CASSQAPGVENYEQYF TGCGCCAGCAGCCAAGCTCCAGGGGTCGAAAACTACGAGCAGTACTTC
TRBD2 TRBJ2-7 TRBV5-1 few CASSFLSGSTSYEQYF TGCGCCAGCAGCTTCCTTAGCGGGAGCACTTCCTACGAGCAGTACTTC
NA TRBJ2-7 TRBV13 few CASSQGTGDNHEQYF TGTGCCAGCAGCCAGGGAACGGGAGATAACCACGAGCAGTACTTC
NA TRBJ2-4 TRBV6-1 NA CASSLDREGNIQYF TGTGCCAGCAGTCTGGACAGGGAGGGGAACATTCAGTACTTC
NA TRBJ2-7 TRBV6-5 NA CASSWDIRSTYEQYF TGTGCCAGCAGCTGGGACATCCGGAGCACCTACGAGCAGTACTTC
TRBD2 TRBJ2-7 TRBV9 NA CASSFRTSGSGLRHEQYF TGTGCCAGCAGCTTTCGGACTAGCGGGAGCGGTTTGCGCCACGAGCAGTACTTC
NA TRBJ2-1 TRBV30 few CAWSQFGRGGRYNEQFF TGTGCCTGGAGCCAGTTCGGTCGAGGGGGTCGTTACAATGAGCAGTTCTTC
NA TRBJ2-3 TRBV18 few CASSPTWGVTDTQYF TGTGCCAGCTCACCTACGTGGGGAGTCACAGATACGCAGTATTTT
TRBD2 TRBJ2-7 TRBV6-6 few CASSSPVGRGTYEQYF TGTGCCAGCAGCTCCCCAGTCGGGAGGGGGACCTACGAGCAGTACTTC
NA TRBJ2-3 TRBV18 NA CASSSMFGSSDTQYF TGTGCCAGCTCATCGATGTTCGGTAGCTCAGATACGCAGTATTTT
TRBD1 TRBJ2-1 TRBV29-1 few CSVPRDRGPVEQFF TGCAGCGTCCCCCGGGACAGGGGGCCCGTTGAGCAGTTCTTC
TRBD1 TRBJ1-1 TRBV7-3 NA CASSLDRGVTEAFF TGTGCCAGCAGCTTGGACAGGGGCGTCACTGAAGCTTTCTTT